This T cell receptor (beta chain) came from a study of sequential checkpoint blockade in melanoma. Study as a whole: About two dozen patients had tumor biopsies before treatment and at week 13.

With 2 bases clipped from V and 8 bases from J, the junction kept 15 bases outside the gene matches. From germline, CDR1 is MNHGY and CDR2 SAAAGT. The CDR3 runs to 17 residues. Treatment in this sample: randomized to nivolumab then ipilimumab (arm A) or the reverse (arm B). The method was immunoSEQ multiplex PCR; TCRdb's version includes in-frame clones alone and lacks a portion of them. The sample has more than 30,000 clones; 32% are singletons. V gene TRBV6-8 combines with J gene TRBJ2-1, with 7 bases identical to TRBD2. The sample here was tumor tissue (inferred from file names), taken from a patient given nivolumab and ipilimumab in sequence. The sequence came from a human donor with melanoma. This CDR3 is CASSYPPGAGSPHEQFF. DNA of the CDR3: TGTGCCAGCAGTTACCCCCCGGGAGCGGGAAGTCCCCATGAGCAGTTCTTC.